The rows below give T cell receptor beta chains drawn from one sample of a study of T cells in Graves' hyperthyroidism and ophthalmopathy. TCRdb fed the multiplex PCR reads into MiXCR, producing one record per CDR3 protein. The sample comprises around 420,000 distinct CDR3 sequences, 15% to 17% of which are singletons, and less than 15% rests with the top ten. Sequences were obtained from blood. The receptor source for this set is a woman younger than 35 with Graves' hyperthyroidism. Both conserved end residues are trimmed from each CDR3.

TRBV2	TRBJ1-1	ASGRGRGGDTEAF
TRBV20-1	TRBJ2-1	SARSGQYNEQF
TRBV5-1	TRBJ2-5	ASSLGPSDRAETQY
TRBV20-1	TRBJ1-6	SATRGGIPNSPLH
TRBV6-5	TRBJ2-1	ASSYGGHGYNEQF
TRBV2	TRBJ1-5	ATSGGGYGQPQH
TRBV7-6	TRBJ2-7	ASSQLYGGESSYEQY
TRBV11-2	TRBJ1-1	ASSLGRVEAF
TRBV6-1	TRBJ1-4	ASSEATGANEKLF
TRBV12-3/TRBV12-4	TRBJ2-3	ASSTGGSDTQY